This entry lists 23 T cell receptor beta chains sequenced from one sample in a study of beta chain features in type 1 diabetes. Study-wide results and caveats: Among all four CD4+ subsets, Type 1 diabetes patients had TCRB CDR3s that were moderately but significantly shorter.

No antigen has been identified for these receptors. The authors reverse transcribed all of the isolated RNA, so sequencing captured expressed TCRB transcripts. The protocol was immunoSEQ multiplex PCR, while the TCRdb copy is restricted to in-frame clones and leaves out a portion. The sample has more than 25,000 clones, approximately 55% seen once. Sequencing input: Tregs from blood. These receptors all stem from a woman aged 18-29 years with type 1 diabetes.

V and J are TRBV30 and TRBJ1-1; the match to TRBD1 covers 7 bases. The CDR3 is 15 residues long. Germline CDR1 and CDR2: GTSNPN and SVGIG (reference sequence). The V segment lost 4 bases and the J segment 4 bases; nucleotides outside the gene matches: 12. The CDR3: CAWTDSYRGGTEAFF. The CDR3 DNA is TGTGCCTGGACCGATTCCTACAGGGGTGGCACTGAAGCTTTCTTT.

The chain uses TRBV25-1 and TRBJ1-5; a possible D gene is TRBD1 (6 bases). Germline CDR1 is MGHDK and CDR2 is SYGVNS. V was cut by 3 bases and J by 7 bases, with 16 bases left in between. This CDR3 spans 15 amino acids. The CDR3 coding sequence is TGTGCCAGCAGTGACTACAGGGATAGTTTGCAGCCCCAGCATTTT. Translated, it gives CASSDYRDSLQPQHF.

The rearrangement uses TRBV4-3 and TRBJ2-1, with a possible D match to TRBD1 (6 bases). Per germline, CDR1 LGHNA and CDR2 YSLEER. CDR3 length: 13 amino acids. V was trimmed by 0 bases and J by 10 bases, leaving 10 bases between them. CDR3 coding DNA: TGCGCCAGCAGCCAAGATAGTAGGGGGGAGCAGTTCTTC. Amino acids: CASSQDSRGEQFF.

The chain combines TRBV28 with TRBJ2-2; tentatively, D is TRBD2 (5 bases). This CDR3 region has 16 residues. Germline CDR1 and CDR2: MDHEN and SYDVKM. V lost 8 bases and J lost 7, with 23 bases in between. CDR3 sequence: CASERTRAQRGGELFF. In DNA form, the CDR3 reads TGTGCCAGCGAGCGGACCAGAGCCCAACGTGGCGGGGAGCTGTTTTTT.

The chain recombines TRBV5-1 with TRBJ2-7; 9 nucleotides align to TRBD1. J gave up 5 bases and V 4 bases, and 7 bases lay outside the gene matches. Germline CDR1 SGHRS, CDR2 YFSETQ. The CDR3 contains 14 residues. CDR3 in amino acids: CASSPTGTGNEQYF. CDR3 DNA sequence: TGCGCCAGCAGCCCTACCGGGACAGGGAACGAGCAGTACTTC. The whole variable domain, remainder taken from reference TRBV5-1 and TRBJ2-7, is KAGVTQTPRYLIKTRGQQVTLSCSPISGHRSVSWYQQTPGQGLQFLFEYFSETQRNKGNFPGRFSGRQFSNSRSEMNVSTLELGDSALYLCASSPTGTGNEQYFGPGTRLTVT.

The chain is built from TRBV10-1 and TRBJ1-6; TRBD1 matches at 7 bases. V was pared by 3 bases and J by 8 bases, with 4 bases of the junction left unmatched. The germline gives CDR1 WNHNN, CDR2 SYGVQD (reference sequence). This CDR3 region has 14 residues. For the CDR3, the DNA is TGCGCCAGCAGTGAAAACAGGGGTTATTCACCCCTCCACTTT. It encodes CASSENRGYSPLHF.

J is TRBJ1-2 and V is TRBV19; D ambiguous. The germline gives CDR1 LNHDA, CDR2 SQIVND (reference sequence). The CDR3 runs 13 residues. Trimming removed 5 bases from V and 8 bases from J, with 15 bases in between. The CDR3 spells CASSPQGGLGYTF. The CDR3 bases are TGTGCCAGTAGTCCTCAAGGCGGGTTAGGCTACACCTTC. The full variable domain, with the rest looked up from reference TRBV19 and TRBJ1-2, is DGGITQSPKYLFRKEGQNVTLSCEQNLNHDAMYWYRQDPGQGLRLIYYSQIVNDFQKGDIAEGYSVSREKKESFPLTVTSAQKNPTAFYLCASSPQGGLGYTFGSGTRLTVV.

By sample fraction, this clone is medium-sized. CDR3 bases: TGTGCCTGGAGTGTGGGGCCGGCGGCCCAGTACTTC. Translating gives CAWSVGPAAQYF. This chain joins TRBV30 and TRBJ2-5, with a tentative D call TRBD1 (5 bases). V dropped 0 bases and J dropped 9 bases, with 11 bases sitting between them. There are 12 residues in the CDR3. Germline V gene data show CDR1 as GTSNPN and CDR2 as SVGIG (reference sequence).

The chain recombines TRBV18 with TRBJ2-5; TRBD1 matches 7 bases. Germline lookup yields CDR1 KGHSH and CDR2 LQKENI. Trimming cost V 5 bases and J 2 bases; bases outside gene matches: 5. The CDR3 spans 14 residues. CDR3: CASSYRDRQETQYF. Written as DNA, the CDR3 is TGTGCCAGCTCATACCGGGACAGACAAGAGACCCAGTACTTC.

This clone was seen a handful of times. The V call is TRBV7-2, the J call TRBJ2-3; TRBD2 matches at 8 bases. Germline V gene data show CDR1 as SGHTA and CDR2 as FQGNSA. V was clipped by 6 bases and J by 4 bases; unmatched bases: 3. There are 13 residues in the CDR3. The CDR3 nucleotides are TGTGCCAGCAGACCCGGGGGGGCAGATACGCAGTATTTT. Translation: CASRPGGADTQYF.

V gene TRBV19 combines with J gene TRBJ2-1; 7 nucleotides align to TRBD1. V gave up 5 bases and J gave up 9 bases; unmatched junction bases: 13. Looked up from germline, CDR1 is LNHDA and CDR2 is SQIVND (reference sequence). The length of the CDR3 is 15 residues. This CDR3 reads CASSGRQGSRGEQFF. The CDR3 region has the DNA TGTGCCAGTAGTGGCCGACAGGGATCCAGGGGTGAGCAGTTCTTC.

CDR3 sequence: CSGGLTGESTDTQYF. CDR3 bases: TGCAGCGGAGGACTGACAGGGGAAAGCACAGATACGCAGTATTTT. The chain couples TRBV29-1 to TRBJ2-3; TRBD1 matches at 8 bases. Per the germline V gene, CDR1 is SQVTM and CDR2 is ANQGSEA. The CDR3 contains 15 residues. Trimming at V came to 7 bases and at J to 0 bases, leaving 9 bases not matched to a gene.

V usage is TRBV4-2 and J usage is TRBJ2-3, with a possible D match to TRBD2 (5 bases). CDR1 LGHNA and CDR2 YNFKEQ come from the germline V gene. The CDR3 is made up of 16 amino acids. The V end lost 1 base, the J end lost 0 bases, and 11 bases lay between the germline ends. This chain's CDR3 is CASSQGVASSTDTQYF. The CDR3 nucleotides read TGTGCCAGCAGCCAAGGCGTAGCGAGTAGCACAGATACGCAGTATTTT.

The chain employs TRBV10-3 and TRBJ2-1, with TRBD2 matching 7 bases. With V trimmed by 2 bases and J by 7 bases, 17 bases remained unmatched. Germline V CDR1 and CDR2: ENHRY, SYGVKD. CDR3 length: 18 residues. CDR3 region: CAISEAKVGGRRGNEQFF. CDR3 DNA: TGTGCCATCAGTGAGGCGAAGGTTGGCGGGAGACGTGGTAATGAGCAGTTCTTC.

In DNA form, the CDR3 reads TGTGCCAGCAGCCCCATAAGACAGGGAATGAACACTGAAGCTTTCTTT. It encodes CASSPIRQGMNTEAFF. The gene calls are TRBV7-9 and TRBJ1-1; 7 bases fit TRBD1. Germline loops: CDR1 SEHNR, CDR2 FQNEAQ (reference sequence). The V and J ends lost 5 bases and 0 bases, in that order; junction bases with no gene match: 9. The CDR3 has 16 residues.

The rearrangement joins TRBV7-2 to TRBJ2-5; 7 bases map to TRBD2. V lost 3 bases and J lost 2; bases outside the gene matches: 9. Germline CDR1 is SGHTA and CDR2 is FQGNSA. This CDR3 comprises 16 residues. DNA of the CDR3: TGTGCCAGCAGCTTGCGACGGGGGGATGTACAAGAGACCCAGTACTTC. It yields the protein CASSLRRGDVQETQYF.

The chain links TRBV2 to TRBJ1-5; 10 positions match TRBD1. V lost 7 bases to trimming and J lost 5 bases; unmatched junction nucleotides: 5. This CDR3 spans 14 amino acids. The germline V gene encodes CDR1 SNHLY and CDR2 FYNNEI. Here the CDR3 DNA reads TGTGCCAGCAAAGGGACAGGGGCCTATCAGCCCCAGCATTTT. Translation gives CASKGTGAYQPQHF.

The CDR3 sequence: CASRPDSFPTSRGDTQYF. CDR3 coding DNA: TGTGCCAGCAGACCGGACAGTTTTCCTACCTCGAGGGGGGATACGCAGTATTTT. The rearrangement joins TRBV11-3 to TRBJ2-3; TRBD1 might be the D (6 bases). Germline-derived CDR1 and CDR2 are SGHNT and YENEEA. The CDR3 loop spans 18 amino acids. V was shortened by 6 bases and J by 6 bases, with 28 bases between the two germline ends.

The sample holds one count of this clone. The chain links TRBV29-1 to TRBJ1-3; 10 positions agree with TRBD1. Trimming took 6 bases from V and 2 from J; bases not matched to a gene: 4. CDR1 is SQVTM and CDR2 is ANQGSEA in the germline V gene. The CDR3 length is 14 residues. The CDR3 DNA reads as TGCAGCGTGGGACAGGGGTTGGCTGGAAACACCATATATTTT. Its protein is CSVGQGLAGNTIYF. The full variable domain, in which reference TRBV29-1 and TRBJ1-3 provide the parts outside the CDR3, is SAVISQKPSRDICQRGTSLTIQCQVDSQVTMMFWYRQQPGQSLTLIATANQGSEATYESGFVIDKFPISRPNLTFSTLTVSNMSPEDSSIYLCSVGQGLAGNTIYFGEGSWLTVV.

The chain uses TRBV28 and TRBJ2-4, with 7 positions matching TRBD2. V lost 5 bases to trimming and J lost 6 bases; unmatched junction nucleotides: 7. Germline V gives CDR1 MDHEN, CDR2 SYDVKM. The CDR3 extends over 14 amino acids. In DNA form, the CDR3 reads TGTGCCAGCAGTCCGGACCGCGGGGGAAACATTCAGTACTTC. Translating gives CASSPDRGGNIQYF.

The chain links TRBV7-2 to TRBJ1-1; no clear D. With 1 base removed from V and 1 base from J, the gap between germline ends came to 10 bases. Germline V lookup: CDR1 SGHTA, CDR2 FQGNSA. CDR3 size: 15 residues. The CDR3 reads CASSLEAGGNTEAFF. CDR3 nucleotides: TGTGCCAGCAGCTTAGAGGCCGGAGGGAACACTGAAGCTTTCTTT.

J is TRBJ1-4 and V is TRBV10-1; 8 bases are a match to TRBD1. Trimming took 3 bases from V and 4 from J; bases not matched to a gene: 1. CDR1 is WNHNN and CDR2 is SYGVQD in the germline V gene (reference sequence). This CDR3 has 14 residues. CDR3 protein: CASSDDRGNEKLFF. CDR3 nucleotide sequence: TGCGCCAGCAGTGACGACAGGGGTAATGAAAAACTGTTTTTT.

The CDR3 DNA follows: TGTGCCAGCAGTTATTTAGCGGGAGGGCCCTACAATGAGCAGTTCTTC. Protein product: CASSYLAGGPYNEQFF. The rearrangement joins TRBV6-5 to TRBJ2-1, with 11 bases matching TRBD2. Losses at the gene ends were 3 bases for V and 2 bases for J; bases not matched to a gene: 3. Germline lookup yields CDR1 MNHEY and CDR2 SVGAGI. The CDR3 runs 16 residues.